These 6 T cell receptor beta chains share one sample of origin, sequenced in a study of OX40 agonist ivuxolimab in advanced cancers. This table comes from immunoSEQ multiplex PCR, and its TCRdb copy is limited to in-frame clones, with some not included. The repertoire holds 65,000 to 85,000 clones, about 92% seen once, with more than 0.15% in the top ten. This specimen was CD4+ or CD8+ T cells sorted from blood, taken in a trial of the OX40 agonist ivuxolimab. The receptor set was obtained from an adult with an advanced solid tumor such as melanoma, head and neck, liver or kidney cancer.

The CDR3: CASSVRTTRDTQYF. The CDR3 DNA is TGTGCCAGCAGCGTCAGGACTACAAGGGATACGCAGTATTTT. J is TRBJ2-3 and V is TRBV9; D might be TRBD2 (6 bases). The CDR3 spans 14 residues. Germline V gene sequence: CDR1 SGDLS, CDR2 YYNGEE. Trimming stripped 2 bases from V and 6 bases from J, with 13 bases between.

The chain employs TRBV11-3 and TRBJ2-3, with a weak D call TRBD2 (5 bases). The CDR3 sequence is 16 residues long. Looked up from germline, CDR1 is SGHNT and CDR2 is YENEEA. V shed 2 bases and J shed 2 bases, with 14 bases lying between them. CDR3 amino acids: CASSLLGNRDTDTQYF. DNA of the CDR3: TGTGCCAGCAGCTTATTGGGGAACCGGGACACAGATACGCAGTATTTT.

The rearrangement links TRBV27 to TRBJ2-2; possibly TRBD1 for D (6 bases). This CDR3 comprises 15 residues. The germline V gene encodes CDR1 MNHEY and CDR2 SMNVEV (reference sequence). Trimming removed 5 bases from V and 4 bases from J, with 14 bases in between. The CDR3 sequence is CASSTRWGLTGELFF. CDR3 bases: TGTGCCAGCAGTACCCGGTGGGGGCTCACCGGGGAGCTGTTTTTT.

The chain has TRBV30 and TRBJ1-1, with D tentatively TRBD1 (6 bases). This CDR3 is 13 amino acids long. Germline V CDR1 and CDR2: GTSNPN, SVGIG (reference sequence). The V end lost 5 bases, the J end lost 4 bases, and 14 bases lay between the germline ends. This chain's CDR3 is CAWGGALGTEAFF. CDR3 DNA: TGTGCCTGGGGGGGGGCGCTTGGCACTGAAGCTTTCTTT.

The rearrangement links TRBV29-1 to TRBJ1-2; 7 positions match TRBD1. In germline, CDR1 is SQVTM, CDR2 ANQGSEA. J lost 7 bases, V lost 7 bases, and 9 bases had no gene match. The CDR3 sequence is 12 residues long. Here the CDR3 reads CSGGQPPFGYTF. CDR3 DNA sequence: TGCAGCGGGGGACAGCCACCGTTTGGCTACACCTTC.

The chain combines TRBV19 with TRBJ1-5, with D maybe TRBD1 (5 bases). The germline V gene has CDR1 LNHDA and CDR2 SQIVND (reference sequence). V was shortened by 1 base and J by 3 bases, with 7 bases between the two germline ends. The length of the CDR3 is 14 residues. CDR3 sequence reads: CASSIAGPNQPQHF. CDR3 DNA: TGTGCCAGTAGTATAGCGGGGCCCAATCAGCCCCAGCATTTT.